Included here is one TCR beta chain sequence, with context. TCRdb's copy holds only in-frame clones and misses some; the assay was immunoSEQ multiplex PCR. The sample lists some 160,000 clones; 75% to 85% were seen once. This sample stems from a study of blood T cell repertoires in COVID-19. Sequences were obtained from peripheral blood. This TCR was recovered from a woman in her forties or fifties with acute or convalescent COVID-19.

Here the CDR3 reads CASSLTSGDGMTDTQYF. In nucleotides, the CDR3 is TGCGCCAGCAGCTTGACTAGCGGGGATGGTATGACAGATACGCAGTATTTT. The chain is built from TRBV5-1 and TRBJ2-3, with 10 positions matching TRBD2. The CDR3 has 17 amino acids. J gave up 3 bases and V 1 base, and 8 bases lay outside the gene matches. CDR1 is SGHRS, CDR2 YFSETQ, per germline.